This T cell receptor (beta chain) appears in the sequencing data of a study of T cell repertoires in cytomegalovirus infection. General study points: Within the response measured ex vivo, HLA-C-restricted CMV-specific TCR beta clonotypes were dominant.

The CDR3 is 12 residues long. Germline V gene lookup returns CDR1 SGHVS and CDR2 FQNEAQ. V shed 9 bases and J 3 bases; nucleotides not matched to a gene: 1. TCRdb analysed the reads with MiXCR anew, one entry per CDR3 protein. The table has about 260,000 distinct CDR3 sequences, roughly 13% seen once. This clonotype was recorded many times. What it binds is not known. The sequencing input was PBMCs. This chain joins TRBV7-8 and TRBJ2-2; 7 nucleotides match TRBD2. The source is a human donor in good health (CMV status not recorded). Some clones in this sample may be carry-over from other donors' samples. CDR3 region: CASRGDTGELFF. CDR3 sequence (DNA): TGTGCCAGTCGGGGGGACACCGGGGAGCTGTTTTTT.